Shown below are 14 T cell receptor beta chains from a single sample sequenced in a study of neurological immune-mediated disorders. One entry per CDR3 protein results from TCRdb running MiXCR on the 5' RACE reads. The table has under 40,000 distinct CDR3 sequences, approximately 7.2% seen once. Sequenced: CD4+ T cells from blood. Source of these receptors: a man aged 50-60 years in good health.

In its sample, this clonotype was seen many times. The gene calls are TRBV6-2 or TRBV6-3 and TRBJ2-7; weak D call: TRBD1 (5 bases). V lost 0 bases to trimming and J lost 2 bases, with 14 bases between them. This CDR3 has 16 residues. Per the germline V gene, CDR1 is MNHEY and CDR2 is SVGEGT. Here the CDR3 DNA reads TGTGCCAGCAGTTACTCACCAGGGCTTTCGACCTACGAGCAGTACTTC. Amino acid sequence: CASSYSPGLSTYEQYF.

This clonotype has ten or more counts. This sequence joins TRBV20-1 and TRBJ2-7; a weak D match, TRBD1 (5 bases). Trimming removed 1 base at V and 7 bases at J, with 17 bases between. The CDR3 has 14 residues. In germline, CDR1 is DFQATT, CDR2 SNEGSKA (reference sequence). This chain's CDR3 is CSARAPTGEGEQYF. The CDR3 coding sequence is TGCAGTGCTAGAGCCCCTACAGGAGAAGGGGAGCAGTACTTC.

The table lists this clonotype with many counts. This chain joins TRBV20-1 and TRBJ2-1, with TRBD2 matching over 11 bases. The J segment lost 3 bases and the V segment lost 5 bases, leaving 6 bases of the junction unmatched. Germline V lookup: CDR1 DFQATT, CDR2 SNEGSKA (reference sequence). The CDR3 has 15 amino acids. The DNA of the CDR3 is TGCAGTGCTCCCTCGACTAGCGGGAACTACAATGAGCAGTTCTTC. This gives the protein CSAPSTSGNYNEQFF.

This clonotype was seen many times. The J gene is TRBJ2-4, the V gene TRBV4-2; D remains unclear. The length of the CDR3 is 16 residues. Trimming pared 0 bases from V and 0 bases from J, leaving 9 bases between. Germline CDR1 reads LGHNA; CDR2 reads YNFKEQ. This chain's CDR3 is CASSQEGRLAKNIQYF. The DNA of the CDR3 is TGTGCCAGCAGCCAAGAGGGCAGACTAGCCAAAAACATTCAGTACTTC.

This clonotype occurred many times. The chain joins TRBV6-6 to TRBJ2-4; 9 nucleotides agree with TRBD1. This CDR3 region has 13 residues. CDR1 is MNHNY and CDR2 is SVGAGI in the germline V gene (reference sequence). Trimming at V came to 6 bases and at J to 3 bases, leaving 0 bases not matched to a gene. The CDR3 sequence is CASRTGGKNIQYF. As DNA, the CDR3 is TGTGCCAGCAGGACAGGGGGCAAAAACATTCAGTACTTC.

V and J are TRBV10-3 and TRBJ1-1; 7 bases line up with TRBD1. The germline CDR1 and CDR2 sequences are ENHRY and SYGVKD. The CDR3 is 13 residues long. Trimming removed 6 bases from V and 4 bases from J; junction bases left unmatched: 5. In DNA, the CDR3 is TGTGCCATCAGCAGGGGGAAGGGCACTGAAGCTTTCTTT. Amino acid sequence: CAISRGKGTEAFF.

This clonotype appeared many times. This may be a read error, as it is one base from a much larger clone. The chain carries TRBV29-1 and TRBJ2-5, with 7 bases aligning to TRBD1. The CDR3 has 13 residues. Germline V gene data show CDR1 as SQVTM and CDR2 as ANQGSEA. J lost 2 bases, V lost 4 bases, and 4 bases had no gene match. CDR3 in amino acids: CSVGGQLQETQYF. The CDR3 DNA follows: TGCAGCGTTGGGGGACAGTTACAAGAGACCCAGTACTTC.

This clonotype was counted at least ten times. The chain joins TRBV7-3 to TRBJ2-2; D unresolved. The CDR3 loop spans 14 amino acids. The germline V gene has CDR1 SGHTA and CDR2 FQGTGA. Trimming removed 1 base at V and 7 bases at J, with 10 bases between. This chain's CDR3 is CASSLNAGHGELFF. CDR3 nucleotide sequence: TGTGCCAGCAGCTTAAACGCCGGTCACGGGGAGCTGTTTTTT.

This clonotype was detected many times. The V gene is TRBV5-5, the J gene TRBJ2-1, with 14 bases identical to TRBD2. The germline V gene encodes CDR1 SGHKS and CDR2 YYEKEE (reference sequence). This CDR3 has 15 residues. Unmatched junction bases numbered 3, after V lost 0 bases and J lost 10 bases. CDR3 sequence reads: CASSLGGLAGEEQFF. The CDR3 DNA reads TGTGCCAGCAGCTTGGGGGGACTAGCGGGAGAGGAGCAGTTCTTC.

This clonotype was counted many times. The CDR3 protein is CASSSHSTGTKETQYF. The DNA for the CDR3 is TGTGCCAGCAGCTCTCACTCTACAGGGACTAAAGAGACCCAGTACTTC. V is TRBV6-2 or TRBV6-3 and J is TRBJ2-5; D is perhaps TRBD2 (7 bases). The length of the CDR3 is 16 residues. V was trimmed by 6 bases and J by 3 bases, leaving 20 bases between them. Germline V gene lookup returns CDR1 MNHEY and CDR2 SVGEGT.

In this sample, this clonotype turned up many times. This CDR3 is CASSLEGVPTAFF. CDR3 nucleotides: TGCGCCAGCAGCTTGGAAGGGGTACCCACCGCTTTCTTT. The rearrangement links TRBV5-1 to TRBJ1-1; possible D gene TRBD1, 5 bases. Germline V gene data show CDR1 as SGHRS and CDR2 as YFSETQ. The CDR3 loop spans 13 amino acids. The V end lost 0 bases, the J end lost 11 bases, and 14 bases lay between the germline ends.

This clonotype has a count of ten or more. The rearrangement uses TRBV9 and TRBJ2-3; D is unresolved. Trimming took 1 base from V and 1 from J, leaving 7 bases between them. Germline CDR1 and CDR2: SGDLS and YYNGEE. There are 14 residues in the CDR3. In DNA form, the CDR3 reads TGTGCCAGCAGCGTATCCAGCGGCACAGATACGCAGTATTTT. Protein product: CASSVSSGTDTQYF.

This clonotype was observed many times. This rearrangement joins TRBV5-1 to TRBJ2-7; 8 bases map to TRBD1. V was clipped by 3 bases and J by 2 bases; unmatched bases: 1. The V gene's germline CDR1 is SGHRS and CDR2 YFSETQ. The CDR3 is 13 amino acids. CDR3 in DNA: TGCGCCAGCAGCTGGGACAGGCCCTACGAGCAGTACTTC. This encodes CASSWDRPYEQYF.

This clonotype was counted at least ten times. The CDR3 protein is CASSTGFRTEAFF. CDR3 nucleotide sequence: TGTGCCAGCAGCACAGGGTTTCGCACTGAAGCTTTCTTT. This rearrangement joins TRBV11-1 to TRBJ1-1; the D gene is possibly TRBD1 (6 bases). Germline loops: CDR1 SGHAT, CDR2 FQDESV (reference sequence). The V and J ends lost 5 bases and 4 bases respectively, with 11 bases between them. This CDR3 has 13 residues.